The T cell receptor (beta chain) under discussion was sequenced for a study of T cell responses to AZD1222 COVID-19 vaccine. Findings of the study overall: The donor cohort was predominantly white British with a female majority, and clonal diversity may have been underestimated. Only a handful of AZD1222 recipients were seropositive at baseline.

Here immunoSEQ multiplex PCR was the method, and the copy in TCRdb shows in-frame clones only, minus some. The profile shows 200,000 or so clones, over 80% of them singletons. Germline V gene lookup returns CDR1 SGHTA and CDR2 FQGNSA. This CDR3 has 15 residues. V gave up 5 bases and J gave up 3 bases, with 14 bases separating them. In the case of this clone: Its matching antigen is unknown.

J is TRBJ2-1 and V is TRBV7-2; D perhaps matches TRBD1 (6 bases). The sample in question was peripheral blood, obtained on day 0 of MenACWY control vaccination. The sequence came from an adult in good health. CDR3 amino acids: CASSPRSGDYNEQFF. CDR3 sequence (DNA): TGTGCCAGCAGCCCCCGGTCAGGGGACTACAATGAGCAGTTCTTC. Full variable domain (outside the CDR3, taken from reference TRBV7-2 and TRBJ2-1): GAGVSQSPSNKVTEKGKDVELRCDPISGHTALYWYRQSLGQGLEFLIYFQGNSAPDKSGLPSDRFSAERTGGSVSTLTIQRTQQEDSAVYLCASSPRSGDYNEQFFGPGTRLTVL.